This T cell receptor (beta chain) was recovered during a study of blood T cell repertoires in COVID-19. As for the study in general: Nucleic acid was either cDNA or gDNA, and it came from T cells, B-cell-depleted T cells, or PBMCs.

Seattle's cohort entered during active infection and was followed longitudinally. The CDR3 covers 14 residues. Trimming took off 4 bases at V and 4 bases at J, with 13 bases between the two ends. Germline V gene data show CDR1 as SGHKS and CDR2 as YYEKEE (reference sequence). Authors' data handling: The assay estimated nucleated cells by amplifying reference gene primers. Here immunoSEQ multiplex PCR was the method, and the copy in TCRdb shows in-frame clones only, minus some. The DNA gave D and trimming, while V, J and clone size come from that table. The sample carries a few hundred thousand clones, roughly nine tenths recorded once.

This clonotype was obtained from a woman in her twenties or thirties with COVID-19, enrolled during active disease. The sequencing sample was made of peripheral blood. This chain links TRBV5-5 with TRBJ2-3; D not resolved. The CDR3 reads CASSPNQAPDTQYF. CDR3 sequence (DNA): TGTGCCAGCAGCCCCAACCAGGCACCAGATACGCAGTATTTT.